A single sample gave rise to the 8 T cell receptor beta chains below, sequenced in a study of neurological immune-mediated disorders. A single record per CDR3 protein comes from TCRdb applying MiXCR to the 5' RACE reads. This table has approximately 60,000 distinct CDR3 sequences, approximately 3.5% appearing once. Sequences were obtained from PBMCs. The receptor source for this set is a woman aged 30 to 39 with multiple sclerosis.

At least ten counts were recorded for this clonotype. The chain carries TRBV5-5 and TRBJ2-1; 7 bases are a match to TRBD2. CDR1 SGHKS and CDR2 YYEKEE come from the germline V gene (reference sequence). The CDR3 has 15 amino acids. The junction had 6 bases not matched to a gene; V was cut back by 2 bases and J by 4 bases. The DNA for the CDR3 is TGTGCCAGCAGCTTCGCCCCTAGCGGTTACAATGAGCAGTTCTTC. Translation gives CASSFAPSGYNEQFF.

The table lists this clonotype with many counts. The V gene is TRBV7-2, the J gene TRBJ2-7; 10 positions match TRBD2. V lost 6 bases to trimming and J lost 7 bases; unmatched junction nucleotides: 15. The CDR3 is 16 residues long. CDR1 is SGHTA and CDR2 is FQGNSA in the germline V gene. The CDR3 bases are TGTGCCAGCAGGCCTGGAGGGGCTAGCGGGAGCTTAGAGCAGTACTTC. This translates into CASRPGGASGSLEQYF.

Many counts were recorded for this clonotype. The V gene is TRBV20-1, the J gene TRBJ2-2; 7 nucleotides match TRBD1. This CDR3 is built from 13 residues. Germline loops: CDR1 DFQATT, CDR2 SNEGSKA (reference sequence). The V segment lost 1 base and the J segment 7 bases; nucleotides outside the gene matches: 3. CDR3 amino acids: CSARASGGGELFF. In nucleotides, the CDR3 is TGCAGTGCTAGAGCATCAGGGGGCGGGGAGCTGTTTTTT.

About this clonotype: This may be a read error: a much more frequent sequence differs by one nucleotide. The chain combines TRBV11-2 with TRBJ2-1; D remains unclear. The ends were cut back, 4 bases at V and 10 bases at J, with 14 bases in the middle. Germline assignment: CDR1 SGHAT and CDR2 FQNNGV. The CDR3 length is 13 residues. The CDR3 sequence: CASSSTPGREQFF. The CDR3 DNA reads as TGTGCCAGCAGCTCCACTCCGGGCAGAGAGCAGTTCTTC.

At least ten counts were recorded for this clonotype. The V call is TRBV20-1, the J call TRBJ2-7; no clear D. There are 14 residues in the CDR3. Trimming shortened V by 0 bases and J by 3 bases, and 12 bases separated the two germline ends. Germline CDR1 is DFQATT and CDR2 is SNEGSKA (reference sequence). CDR3 DNA sequence: TGCAGTGCTAGAGATGGAGCACGGGTCTACGAGCAGTACTTC. Translated: CSARDGARVYEQYF.

V usage is TRBV6-1 and J usage is TRBJ1-1, with TRBD1 as a possible D gene (5 bases). Per the germline V gene, CDR1 is MNHNS and CDR2 is SASEGT. The CDR3 runs to 13 residues. The V gene lost 6 bases and the J gene lost 0 bases, with 8 bases spanning the gap. The CDR3 DNA reads TGTGCCAGCAGCCTACAGGTGAACACTGAAGCTTTCTTT. Its translation is CASSLQVNTEAFF.

This clonotype was seen a few times. This sequence joins TRBV3-1 and TRBJ2-7; tentative D call: TRBD1 (6 bases). There are 14 residues in the CDR3. Germline loops: CDR1 LGHDT, CDR2 YNNKEL (reference sequence). Between the trimmed V and J ends, which lost 6 bases and 3 bases, there was a span of 15 bases. CDR3 sequence: CASSDRTSLYEQYF. The CDR3 coding sequence is TGTGCCAGCAGTGACAGGACCAGCCTCTACGAGCAGTACTTC.

The sample holds many counts of this clonotype. A much larger clone differs by one base, so this may be a read error. This chain uses TRBV24-1 with TRBJ1-2; D possibly corresponds to TRBD1 (5 bases). The CDR3 sequence is 12 residues long. V lost 9 bases and J 5 bases, leaving 12 bases between the germline ends. CDR1 is KGHDR and CDR2 is SFDVKD in the germline V gene. The CDR3, as DNA: TGTGCCACCGGAAAGGGGTCGTATGGCTACACCTTC. The encoded protein is CATGKGSYGYTF.